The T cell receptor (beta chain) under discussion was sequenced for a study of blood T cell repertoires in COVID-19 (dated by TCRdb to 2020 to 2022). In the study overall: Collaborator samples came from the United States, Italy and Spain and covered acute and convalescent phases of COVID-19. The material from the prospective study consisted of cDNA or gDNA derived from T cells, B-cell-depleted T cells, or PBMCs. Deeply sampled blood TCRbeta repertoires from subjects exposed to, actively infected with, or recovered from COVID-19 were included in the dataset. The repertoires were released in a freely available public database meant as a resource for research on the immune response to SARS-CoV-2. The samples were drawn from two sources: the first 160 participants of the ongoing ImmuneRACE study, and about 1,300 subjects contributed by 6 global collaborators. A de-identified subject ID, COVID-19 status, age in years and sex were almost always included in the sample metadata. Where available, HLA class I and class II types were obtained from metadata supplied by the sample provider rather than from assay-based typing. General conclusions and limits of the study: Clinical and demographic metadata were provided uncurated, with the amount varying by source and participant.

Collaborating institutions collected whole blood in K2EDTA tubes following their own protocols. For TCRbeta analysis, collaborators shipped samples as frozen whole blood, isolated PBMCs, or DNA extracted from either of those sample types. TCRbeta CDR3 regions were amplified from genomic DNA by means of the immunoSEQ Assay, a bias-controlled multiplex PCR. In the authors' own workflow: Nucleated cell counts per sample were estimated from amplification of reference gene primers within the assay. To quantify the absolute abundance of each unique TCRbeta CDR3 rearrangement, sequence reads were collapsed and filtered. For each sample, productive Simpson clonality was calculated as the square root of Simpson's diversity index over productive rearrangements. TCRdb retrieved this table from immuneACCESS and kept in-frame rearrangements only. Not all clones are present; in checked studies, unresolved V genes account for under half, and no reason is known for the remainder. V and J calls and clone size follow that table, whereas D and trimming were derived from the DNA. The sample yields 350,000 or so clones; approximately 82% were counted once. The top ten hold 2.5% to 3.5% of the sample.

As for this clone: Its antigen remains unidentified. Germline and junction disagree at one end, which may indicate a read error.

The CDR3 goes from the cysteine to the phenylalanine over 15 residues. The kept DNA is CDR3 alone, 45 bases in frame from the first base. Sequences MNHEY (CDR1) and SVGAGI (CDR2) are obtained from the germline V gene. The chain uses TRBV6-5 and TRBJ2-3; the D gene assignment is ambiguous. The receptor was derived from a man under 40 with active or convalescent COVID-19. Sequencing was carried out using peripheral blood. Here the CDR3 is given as CASSSVVRGTDTQYF. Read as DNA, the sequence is TGTGCCAGCAGTTCCGTGGTCAGAGGCACGGATACGCAGTATTTT.